This paragraph covers one T cell receptor (beta chain) sequence. The data were produced by immunoSEQ multiplex PCR, yet TCRdb's version contains in-frame clones alone and is incomplete. The data show approximately 90,000 clones, with 84% seen just once and approximately 2% held by the top ten. As for time point: pretreatment peripheral blood. The sample originates from a study of PD-L1 blockade in urothelial cancer. Germline V gives CDR1 SNHLY, CDR2 FYNNEI. V dropped 6 bases and J dropped 2 bases, with 11 bases sitting between them. The CDR3 extends over 14 amino acids. The sample in question was PBMCs, obtained around atezolizumab (anti-PD-L1) treatment. The TCR comes from a man in his fifties or sixties with urothelial cancer. The V and J genes are TRBV2 and TRBJ1-3, with D unclear. CDR3 residues: CASSSWGAGNTIYF. CDR3 nucleotides: TGTGCCAGCAGCTCCTGGGGAGCTGGAAACACCATATATTTT. Together with reference TRBV2 and TRBJ1-3, the CDR3 gives the full variable domain: EPEVTQTPSHQVTQMGQEVILRCVPISNHLYFYWYRQILGQKVEFLVSFYNNEISEKSEIFDDQFSVERPDGSNFTLKIRSTKLEDSAMYFCASSSWGAGNTIYFGEGSWLTVV.